The sequence of this T cell receptor (beta chain) was determined in a study of T cell repertoires in cytomegalovirus infection (dated by TCRdb to between 2018 and 2020). A note on the overall study: The peptide stimulations were aimed at well-studied HLA-B-restricted epitopes as well as recently identified HLA-C-restricted CMV epitopes, whose presentation resists viral immunomodulation. Because public TCR beta signatures pointed to carriage of CMV infection together with the matching HLA type, the HLA type of each donor mattered for the analysis. On the study overall, not on this receptor specifically: The ex vivo response was dominated by HLA-C-restricted CMV-specific TCR beta clonotypes, which also provided the single most frequent clonotype in two of eight donors. In both this cohort and an independent cohort of over 350 donors, the cumulative frequency of public TCR beta family members distinguished carriers of CMV infection plus the relevant HLA type.

A distance of 17 bases separates the germline ends of V and J, which lose 5 bases and 3 bases respectively. Reading the germline V gene gives CDR1 MNHEY and CDR2 SVGAGI. From the cysteine up to the phenylalanine, the CDR3 has a length of 15 residues. The read is trimmed to its CDR3 DNA, 45 bases read in frame from base 1. Note on this clonotype: There is no known antigen for this receptor. Base quality data are lacking; no much larger clone is found one base away.

What this sample's treatment or condition label stands for: in vitro stimulation with specific CMV peptide epitopes to enrich CMV-specific T cells. Sequenced using an Illumina HiSeq 1500. TCRdb reanalyzed the raw reads on its own, using fastp at Q25 for trimming and MiXCR for clone calling, and kept in-frame beta chains. Entries that share a CDR3 protein sequence are merged under the most common genes and DNA. The sample table shows about 110,000 distinct CDR3 sequences, and around 29% are seen once. The top ten hold roughly three quarters of the sample. In this chain, TRBV6-5 is recombined with TRBJ2-7, with TRBD2 tentatively as D gene (7 bases match). The material was CD8+ T cells from cultured PBMCs, obtained from culture after CMV antigen stimulation. The receptor comes from a human donor in good health (CMV status not recorded). Some clones in this sample may be carry-over from other donors' samples. The sequenced DNA is TGTGCCAGCAGTACCCCGGCGGGGGCCCACTACGAGCAGTACTTC. It specifies CASSTPAGAHYEQYF.